This entry concerns a single T cell receptor beta chain. CDR1 LGHNA and CDR2 YNFKEQ come from the germline V gene. There are 13 residues in the CDR3. With 0 bases removed from V and 5 bases from J, the gap between germline ends came to 6 bases. The authors' processing: From reference gene primer amplification, estimates of nucleated cell counts were derived. Sequenced by immunoSEQ multiplex PCR; TCRdb stores in-frame clones only, minus some. That table is the source of V, J and clone size, and D and trimming were worked out from the DNA. The table includes tens of thousands of clones, around 86% detected once. This entry belongs to a study of blood T cell repertoires in COVID-19. The overall study: Researchers got acute and convalescent COVID-19 samples from the United States, Italy and Spain. PBMCs, B-cell-depleted T cells, or T cells were the source of the cDNA or gDNA that made up the material.

The TCR was taken from a man in his forties with acute or convalescent COVID-19. The sequenced material came from peripheral blood. The chain links TRBV4-2 to TRBJ2-3, with no clear D. The CDR3 loop reads CASSQEVRDTQYF. The CDR3 DNA reads as TGTGCCAGCAGCCAAGAAGTGAGAGATACGCAGTATTTT.